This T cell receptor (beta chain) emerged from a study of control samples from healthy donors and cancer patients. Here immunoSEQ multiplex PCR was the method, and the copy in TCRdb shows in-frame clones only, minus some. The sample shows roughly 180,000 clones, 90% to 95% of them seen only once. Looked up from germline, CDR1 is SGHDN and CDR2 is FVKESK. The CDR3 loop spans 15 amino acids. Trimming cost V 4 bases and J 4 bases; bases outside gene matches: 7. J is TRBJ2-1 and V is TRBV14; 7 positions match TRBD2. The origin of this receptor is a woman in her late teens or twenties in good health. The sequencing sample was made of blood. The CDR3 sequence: CASSLTSVGYNEQFF. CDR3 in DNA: TGTGCCAGCAGCCTAACTAGCGTCGGATACAATGAGCAGTTCTTC.